The present entry profiles one T cell receptor beta chain with its context. Antigen unknown. This sample was included in a study of T cell responses to AZD1222 COVID-19 vaccine. Study-level results: A rise in Spike-specific TCR breadth and depth followed two AZD1222 doses. Dominant at 160-218 and 743-854, vaccine-associated CD4 TCRs also spanned spike.

Only in-frame clones appear in the TCRdb table, and some are missing; sequencing was by immunoSEQ multiplex PCR. The table lists about 52,000 clones, about 87% of them singletons. Germline V gene data show CDR1 as SGHAT and CDR2 as FQNNGV. The length of the CDR3 is 17 residues. Trimming removed 5 bases from V and 3 bases from J; junction bases left unmatched: 10. The clonotype originates from an adult who received the AZD1222 COVID-19 vaccine. The sample here was peripheral blood, taken 28 days after the second AZD1222 dose. The genes are TRBV11-2 and TRBJ2-3, with 11 bases that match TRBD2. The DNA for the CDR3 is TGTGCCAGCAGCCAATGGGGGCGGACTAGCGGGACAGATACGCAGTATTTT. Amino acids: CASSQWGRTSGTDTQYF.